These 21 T cell receptor beta chains originate from one sample sequenced in a study of technical replicates of blood from several donors. Generated by immunoSEQ multiplex PCR, the TCRdb table keeps only in-frame clones and is missing some. Among approximately 70,000 clones listed, around 94% were seen once. Sequenced input: T cells isolated from PBMCs. All receptors come from a human donor in good health.

V gene TRBV15 combines with J gene TRBJ2-7; 7 nucleotides agree with TRBD2. The junction had 13 bases not matched to a gene; V was cut back by 0 bases and J by 5 bases. The CDR3 length is 17 residues. CDR1 LNHNV and CDR2 YYDKDF come from the germline V gene (reference sequence). DNA of the CDR3: TGTGCCACCAGCAGAGAGGTGGGGGGAGGGCCAAAGAACGAGCAGTACTTC. Translated: CATSREVGGGPKNEQYF. Supplemented by reference TRBV15 and TRBJ2-7, the full variable domain reads DAMVIQNPRYQVTQFGKPVTLSCSQTLNHNVMYWYQQKSSQAPKLLFHYYDKDFNNEADTPDNFQSRRPNTSFCFLDIRSPGLGDTAMYLCATSREVGGGPKNEQYFGPGTRLTVT.

This chain uses TRBV6-1 with TRBJ2-7, with TRBD1 matching over 7 bases. This CDR3 comprises 13 residues. Trimming at V came to 5 bases and at J to 3 bases, leaving 4 bases not matched to a gene. Per the germline V gene, CDR1 is MNHNS and CDR2 is SASEGT. This chain's CDR3 is CASSNWDSYEQYF. The CDR3 nucleotides read TGTGCCAGCAGTAACTGGGACAGCTACGAGCAGTACTTC.

A remark on this clone: At one end the junction does not follow the germline gene, possibly because of a read error. The CDR3 loop is CTSSESGLTGIQYF. CDR3 coding DNA: TGTACCAGCAGTGAGTCAGGGTTGACGGGCATTCAGTACTTC. The chain carries TRBV6-1 and TRBJ2-4; D is perhaps TRBD1 (5 bases). CDR3 size: 14 residues. Germline CDR1 reads MNHNS; CDR2 reads SASEGT.

CDR3 in DNA: TGTGCCAGCAGCGTAGTTGGAGGGTACGAGCAGTACTTC. This gives the protein CASSVVGGYEQYF. This chain connects TRBV9 to TRBJ2-7; tentatively, D is TRBD2 (6 bases). V lost 0 bases and J 4 bases, leaving 8 bases between the germline ends. The germline V gene encodes CDR1 SGDLS and CDR2 YYNGEE. The CDR3 runs 13 residues.

The rearrangement links TRBV10-3 to TRBJ2-7, with 7 bases fitting TRBD1. With 6 bases clipped from V and 3 bases from J, the junction kept 8 bases outside the gene matches. The CDR3 covers 14 residues. Germline V gene lookup returns CDR1 ENHRY and CDR2 SYGVKD. For the CDR3, the DNA is TGTGCCATCAGAGAAGGGACAGCCAACTACGAGCAGTACTTC. This translates into CAIREGTANYEQYF.

For this clone: This same CDR3 is encoded by further DNA sequences in the sample. The gene calls are TRBV7-3 and TRBJ2-1; 8 bases are a match to TRBD1. This CDR3 region has 14 residues. With 4 bases clipped from V and 3 bases from J, the junction kept 2 bases outside the gene matches. The germline CDR1 and CDR2 sequences are SGHTA and FQGTGA. This chain's CDR3 is CASSSGTGYNEQFF. In DNA, the CDR3 is TGTGCCAGCAGCTCCGGGACAGGCTACAATGAGCAGTTCTTC.

This clone is a singleton in its sample. The chain employs TRBV19 and TRBJ2-1; D perhaps matches TRBD2 (5 bases). Trimming pared 2 bases from V and 0 bases from J, leaving 23 bases between. Germline V gives CDR1 LNHDA, CDR2 SQIVND (reference sequence). CDR3 length: 20 residues. The CDR3 loop is CASSISGSVILYSSYNEQFF. CDR3 in DNA: TGTGCCAGTAGTATAAGTGGTAGCGTAATTCTCTATAGCTCCTACAATGAGCAGTTCTTC. Looking up the rest from reference TRBV19 and TRBJ2-1 gives the full variable domain: DGGITQSPKYLFRKEGQNVTLSCEQNLNHDAMYWYRQDPGQGLRLIYYSQIVNDFQKGDIAEGYSVSREKKESFPLTVTSAQKNPTAFYLCASSISGSVILYSSYNEQFFGPGTRLTVL.

The chain carries TRBV6-1 and TRBJ2-7, with D perhaps matching TRBD2 (6 bases). V was pared by 3 bases and J by 3 bases, with 21 bases between. The CDR3 covers 17 residues. Germline CDR1 and CDR2: MNHNS and SASEGT. The CDR3: CASSDRSGVSHYYEQYF. Here the CDR3 DNA reads TGTGCCAGCAGTGACCGTAGCGGTGTCTCTCACTACTACGAGCAGTACTTC.

This chain joins TRBV7-9 and TRBJ1-1; D is unresolved. Germline V gene sequence: CDR1 SEHNR, CDR2 FQNEAQ (reference sequence). This CDR3 region has 11 residues. Trimming pared 5 bases from V and 10 bases from J, leaving 11 bases between. The CDR3 is CASSASSPAFF. CDR3 DNA: TGTGCCAGCAGCGCCTCGAGCCCAGCTTTCTTT. The full variable domain, rest sourced from reference TRBV7-9 and TRBJ1-1, is DTGVSQNPRHKITKRGQNVTFRCDPISEHNRLYWYRQTLGQGPEFLTYFQNEAQLEKSRLLSDRFSAERPKGSFSTLEIQRTEQGDSAMYLCASSASSPAFFGQGTRLTVV.

The chain combines TRBV2 with TRBJ2-1; 14 nucleotides match TRBD2. The junction had 5 bases not matched to a gene; V was cut back by 6 bases and J by 7 bases. The CDR3 is 15 amino acids. Germline CDR1 and CDR2: SNHLY and FYNNEI. Written as DNA, the CDR3 is TGTGCCAGCAGCGGGACTAGCGGGAGTGCTAATGAGCAGTTCTTC. Protein: CASSGTSGSANEQFF.

The J gene is TRBJ1-1, the V gene TRBV5-1; maybe TRBD1 (6 bases). The CDR3 sequence is 15 residues long. Trimming removed 2 bases from V and 5 bases from J, with 16 bases in between. Germline V CDR1 and CDR2: SGHRS, YFSETQ. The CDR3, as DNA: TGCGCCAGCAGCTTTTCCCCAGGGGCTATTACTGAAGCTTTCTTT. Its protein product is CASSFSPGAITEAFF.

This chain uses TRBV27 with TRBJ2-7; no definite D call. V lost 6 bases and J lost 6, with 15 bases in between. Germline CDR1 reads MNHEY; CDR2 reads SMNVEV (reference sequence). This CDR3 is 13 amino acids long. The CDR3 region is CASRKASTGEQYF. Written as DNA, the CDR3 is TGTGCCAGCAGGAAGGCTTCGACGGGCGAGCAGTACTTC.

CDR3 protein: CALQGDTDTQYF. The CDR3 bases are TGTGCCTTACAGGGTGACACAGATACGCAGTATTTT. The genes are TRBV28 and TRBJ2-3, with a possible D match to TRBD1 (6 bases). Trimming took off 11 bases at V and 2 bases at J, with 11 bases between the two ends. The CDR3 sequence is 12 residues long. Germline V gene data show CDR1 as MDHEN and CDR2 as SYDVKM. Supplemented by reference TRBV28 and TRBJ2-3, the full variable domain reads DVKVTQSSRYLVKRTGEKVFLECVQDMDHENMFWYRQDPGLGLRLIYFSYDVKMKEKGDIPEGYSVSREKKERFSLILESASTNQTSMYLCALQGDTDTQYFGPGTRLTVL.

This sequence joins TRBV6-5 and TRBJ1-5; possibly TRBD1 for D (5 bases). V lost 7 bases, J lost 4 bases, and 11 bases lay in between. Germline CDR1 is MNHEY and CDR2 is SVGAGI. The CDR3 is made up of 13 amino acids. Written as DNA, the CDR3 is TGTGCCAGCAAGGGGCAGTCGAATCAGCCCCAGCATTTT. Protein sequence: CASKGQSNQPQHF.

The genes are TRBV10-2 and TRBJ2-1; D possibly corresponds to TRBD2 (5 bases). The CDR3 runs 13 residues. Trimming left V 6 bases short and J 9 bases short, with 15 bases between. The V gene's germline CDR1 is WSHSY and CDR2 SAAADI. CDR3 residues: CASSTRGLGEQFF. DNA of the CDR3: TGCGCCAGCAGCACTAGAGGATTGGGTGAGCAGTTCTTC.

The chain is built from TRBV5-1 and TRBJ1-1, with a tentative D call TRBD1 (5 bases). Per the germline V gene, CDR1 is SGHRS and CDR2 is YFSETQ. The CDR3 length is 12 residues. Trimming took off 0 bases at V and 8 bases at J, with 8 bases between the two ends. Here the CDR3 DNA reads TGCGCCAGCAGCTTGGGTGCAGGGGAAGCTTTCTTT. This translates into CASSLGAGEAFF.

This sequence joins TRBV7-9 and TRBJ1-1, with 8 bases aligning to TRBD1. V lost 2 bases, J lost 1 base, and 9 bases stayed unmatched. The CDR3 has 17 amino acids. Germline V CDR1 and CDR2: SEHNR, FQNEAQ (reference sequence). The CDR3 coding sequence is TGTGCCAGCAGCTTATGGGGCAGGGGGCTATCGAACACTGAAGCTTTCTTT. Translating gives CASSLWGRGLSNTEAFF.

V and J are TRBV7-2 and TRBJ2-2; no firm D call. This CDR3 contains 13 residues. Trimming removed 4 bases at V and 4 bases at J, with 7 bases between. Germline V gene lookup returns CDR1 SGHTA and CDR2 FQGNSA. DNA of the CDR3: TGTGCCAGCAGCTATTATCTCACCGGGGAGCTGTTTTTT. Encoded protein: CASSYYLTGELFF.

This sequence joins TRBV30 and TRBJ2-7; weak D call: TRBD1 (7 bases). The germline V and J ends were trimmed by 5 bases and 2 bases, with 13 bases remaining between them. Germline CDR1 is GTSNPN and CDR2 is SVGIG (reference sequence). The CDR3 contains 13 residues. Here the CDR3 reads CAWVGGGPYEQYF. DNA of the CDR3: TGTGCCTGGGTAGGAGGGGGCCCCTACGAGCAGTACTTC.

The genes are TRBV27 and TRBJ2-7; perhaps TRBD1 as D (6 bases). Looked up from germline, CDR1 is MNHEY and CDR2 is SMNVEV (reference sequence). This CDR3 is built from 15 residues. V lost 5 bases and J 3 bases, leaving 17 bases between the germline ends. The CDR3 DNA reads TGTGCCAGCAGTCAAGGTACAGGGTTAGGCTACGAGCAGTACTTC. This sequence encodes CASSQGTGLGYEQYF.

The chain has TRBV10-3 and TRBJ2-3; D call uncertain. The CDR3 contains 11 residues. The germline V and J ends were trimmed by 6 bases and 3 bases, with 4 bases remaining between them. Germline loops: CDR1 ENHRY, CDR2 SYGVKD. The CDR3 protein is CAIRSTDTQYF. In DNA, the CDR3 is TGTGCCATCAGATCGACAGATACGCAGTATTTT.